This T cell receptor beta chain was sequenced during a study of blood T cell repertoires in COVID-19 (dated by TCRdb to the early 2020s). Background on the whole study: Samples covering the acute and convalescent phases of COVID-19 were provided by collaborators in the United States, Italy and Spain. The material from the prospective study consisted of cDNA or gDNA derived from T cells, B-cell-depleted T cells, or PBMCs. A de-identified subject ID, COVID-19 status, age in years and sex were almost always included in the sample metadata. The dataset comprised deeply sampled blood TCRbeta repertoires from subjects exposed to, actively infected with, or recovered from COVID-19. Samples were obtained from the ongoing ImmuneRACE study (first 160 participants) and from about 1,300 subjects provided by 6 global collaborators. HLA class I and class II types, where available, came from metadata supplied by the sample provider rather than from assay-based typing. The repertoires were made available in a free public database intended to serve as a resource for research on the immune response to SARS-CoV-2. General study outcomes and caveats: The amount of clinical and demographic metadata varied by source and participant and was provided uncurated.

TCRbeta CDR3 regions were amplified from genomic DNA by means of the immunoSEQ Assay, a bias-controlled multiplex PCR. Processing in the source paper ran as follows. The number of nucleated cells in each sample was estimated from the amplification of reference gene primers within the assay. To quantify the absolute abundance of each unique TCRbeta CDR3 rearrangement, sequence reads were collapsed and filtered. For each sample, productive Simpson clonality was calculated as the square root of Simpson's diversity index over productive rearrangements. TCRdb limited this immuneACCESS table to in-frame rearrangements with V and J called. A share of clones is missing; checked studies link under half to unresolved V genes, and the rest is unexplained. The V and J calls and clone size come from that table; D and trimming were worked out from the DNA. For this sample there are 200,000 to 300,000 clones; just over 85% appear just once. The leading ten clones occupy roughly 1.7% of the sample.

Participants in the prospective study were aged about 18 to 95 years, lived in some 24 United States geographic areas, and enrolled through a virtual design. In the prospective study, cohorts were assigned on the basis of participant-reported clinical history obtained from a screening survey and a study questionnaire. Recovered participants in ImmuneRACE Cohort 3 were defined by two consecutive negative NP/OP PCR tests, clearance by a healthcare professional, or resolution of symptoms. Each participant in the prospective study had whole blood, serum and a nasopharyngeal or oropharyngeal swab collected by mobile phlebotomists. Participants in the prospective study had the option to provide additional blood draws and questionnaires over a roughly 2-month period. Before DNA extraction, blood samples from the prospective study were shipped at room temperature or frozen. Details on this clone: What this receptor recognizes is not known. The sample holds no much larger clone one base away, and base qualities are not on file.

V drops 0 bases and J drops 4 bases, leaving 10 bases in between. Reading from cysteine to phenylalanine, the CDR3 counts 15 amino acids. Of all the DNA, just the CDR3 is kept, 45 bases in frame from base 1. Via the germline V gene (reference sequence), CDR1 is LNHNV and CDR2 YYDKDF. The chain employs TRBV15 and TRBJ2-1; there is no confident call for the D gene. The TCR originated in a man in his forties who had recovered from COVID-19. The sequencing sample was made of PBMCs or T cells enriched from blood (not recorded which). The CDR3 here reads CATSRDQTYYNEQFF. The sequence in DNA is TGTGCCACCAGCAGAGATCAAACCTATTACAATGAGCAGTTCTTC.